These T cell receptor beta chains were read from a single sample in a study of cytomegalovirus exposure and HLA in healthy donors. Assay used: immunoSEQ multiplex PCR; TCRdb lists only in-frame clones, some missing. The specimen's table records approximately 110,000 clones. Sequencing input: PBMCs. The receptors stem from a man aged 30 to 45 in good health and CMV-seronegative. CDR3s include the opening cysteine and the closing phenylalanine or tryptophan. Each record gives: D gene, CDR3 length, V gene, J gene, CDR3 protein, CDR3 DNA. D genes are given only for firm matches.

>NA|17|TRBV2|TRBJ2-1
CASSHPDRFSSYNEQFF
TGTGCCAGCAGTCATCCAGACAGGTTTAGCTCCTACAATGAGCAGTTCTTC
>TRBD2|13|TRBV6-1|TRBJ2-7
CAIAPSGTYEQYF
TGTGCCATCGCCCCTAGCGGGACATACGAGCAGTACTTC
>NA|13|TRBV28|TRBJ1-1
CASSSVPPTEAFF
TGTGCCAGCAGCTCGGTTCCCCCCACTGAAGCTTTCTTT
>TRBD2|15|TRBV9|TRBJ2-1
CASSVGGRMSNEQFF
TGTGCCAGCAGCGTGGGCGGGAGGATGAGCAATGAGCAGTTCTTC
>NA|14|TRBV6-1|TRBJ1-1
CASSDKVGDTEAFF
TGTGCCAGCAGTGATAAGGTAGGGGACACTGAAGCTTTCTTT
>TRBD2|16|TRBV7-3|TRBJ2-3
CASSLTSGSFTDTQYF
TGTGCCAGCAGCTTAACTAGCGGGAGTTTCACAGATACGCAGTATTTT
>NA|14|TRBV28|TRBJ2-2
CASTILGPTGELFF
TGTGCCAGCACTATCCTTGGGCCCACCGGGGAGCTGTTTTTT
>NA|13|TRBV7-9|TRBJ2-7
CASSFSPRSGQYF
TGTGCCAGCAGCTTTTCGCCTCGCTCCGGGCAGTACTTC
>NA|13|TRBV6-5|TRBJ2-2
CASRPPGAGELFF
TGTGCCAGCAGACCTCCGGGGGCCGGGGAGCTGTTTTTT
>NA|17|TRBV4-1|TRBJ2-2
CASSQDPQGLNTGELFF
TGCGCCAGCAGCCAAGATCCCCAGGGGTTAAACACCGGGGAGCTGTTTTTT
>TRBD1|16|TRBV10-1|TRBJ2-7
CASSEQGTGVFYEQYF
TGCGCCAGCAGTGAGCAAGGGACAGGGGTGTTCTACGAGCAGTACTTC
>TRBD1|13|TRBV5-1|TRBJ2-7
CASSSGQGNEQYF
TGCGCCAGCAGCAGCGGACAGGGCAACGAGCAGTACTTC
>TRBD1|15|TRBV6-1|TRBJ2-1
CASRTGGLGYNEQFF
TGTGCCAGCAGGACAGGGGGCCTTGGATACAATGAGCAGTTCTTC
>TRBD1|12|TRBV30|TRBJ1-1
CAWRNRGTEAFF
TGTGCCTGGAGAAACAGGGGGACTGAAGCTTTCTTT
>NA|14|TRBV29-1|TRBJ1-1
CSVREGLGNTEAFF
TGCAGCGTGAGGGAGGGACTTGGGAACACTGAAGCTTTCTTT
>TRBD1|15|TRBV19|TRBJ1-1
CASSLDRDPYTEAFF
TGTGCCAGTAGCCTGGACAGGGACCCGTACACTGAAGCTTTCTTT
>NA|13|TRBV14|TRBJ2-3
CASSSSGTDTQYF
TGTGCCAGCTCTTCTAGCGGCACAGATACGCAGTATTTT
>NA|15|TRBV13|TRBJ1-2
CASRPFRQAIRGYTF
TGTGCCAGCAGACCCTTCCGACAGGCCATCCGGGGCTACACCTTC
>NA|14|TRBV10-3|TRBJ2-1
CAISLGQSHNEQFF
TGTGCCATCAGCCTTGGACAGAGTCACAATGAGCAGTTCTTC
>NA|18|TRBV21-1|TRBJ2-1
CASSKAGLAGVLHNEQFF
TGTGCCAGCAGCAAAGCAGGGCTAGCGGGAGTTCTACACAATGAGCAGTTCTTC
>TRBD1|23|TRBV5-1|TRBJ2-7
CASSLAGPGQGGRVTLGHYEQYF
TGCGCCAGCAGCTTGGCGGGTCCGGGACAGGGAGGCCGGGTAACCCTAGGGCACTACGAGCAGTACTTC
>NA|13|TRBV27|TRBJ2-7
CASSSGSTYEQYF
TGTGCCAGTTCAAGCGGGTCTACCTACGAGCAGTACTTC
>TRBD2|13|TRBV30|TRBJ2-7
CAWSVTTGGEQYF
TGTGCCTGGAGTGTAACCACCGGGGGGGAGCAGTACTTC
>NA|14|TRBV27|TRBJ1-3
CASRPGVSGNTIYF
TGTGCCAGCAGGCCGGGGGTCTCTGGAAACACCATATATTTT
>TRBD1|12|TRBV29-1|TRBJ1-2
CSAVTGEHGYTF
TGCAGCGCCGTCACAGGGGAGCATGGCTACACCTTC
>TRBD1|16|TRBV7-2|TRBJ1-1
CASSSSLTGGYTEAFF
TGTGCCAGCAGCTCGTCATTGACAGGGGGATACACTGAAGCTTTCTTT
>NA|15|TRBV13|TRBJ2-7
CASSSRVRGSYEQYF
TGTGCCAGCAGCAGTCGTGTCAGGGGCTCCTACGAGCAGTACTTC
>NA|12|TRBV19|TRBJ2-1
CASSSYDNEQFF
TGTGCCAGTAGTTCCTACGACAATGAGCAGTTCTTC
>NA|15|TRBV4-1|TRBJ1-1
CASSLREGMNTEAFF
TGCGCCAGCAGCCTAAGAGAGGGAATGAACACTGAAGCTTTCTTT
>TRBD1|16|TRBV7-6|TRBJ2-2
CASSLGGRGFAGELFF
TGTGCCAGCAGCTTAGGAGGCAGGGGGTTCGCCGGGGAGCTGTTTTTT
>NA|14|TRBV4-1|TRBJ2-7
CASSQDQEVDEQYF
TGCGCCAGCAGCCAAGACCAGGAGGTGGACGAGCAGTACTTC
>NA|15|TRBV2|TRBJ1-4
CASTLAGGHGEKLFF
TGTGCCAGCACCCTAGCGGGGGGACACGGGGAAAAACTGTTTTTT
>TRBD1|14|TRBV19|TRBJ1-1
CASSWTGMNTEAFF
TGTGCCAGTAGTTGGACAGGGATGAACACTGAAGCTTTCTTT
>NA|13|TRBV7-8|TRBJ2-7
CASSLLRLGEQYF
TGTGCCAGCAGCTTACTAAGACTGGGCGAGCAGTACTTC
>NA|11|TRBV20-1|TRBJ1-2
CSARNLAGYTF
TGCAGTGCTAGAAACCTTGCGGGCTACACCTTC
>NA|14|TRBV6-6|TRBJ2-7
CASTPGERPYEQYF
TGTGCCAGCACGCCTGGGGAGCGGCCCTACGAGCAGTACTTC
>NA|15|TRBV4-1|TRBJ2-7
CASSRIGRKDYEQYF
TGCGCCAGCAGCCGGATTGGGAGGAAAGATTACGAGCAGTACTTC
>TRBD2|14|TRBV2|TRBJ2-1
CASRGTSGKGEQFF
TGTGCCAGCAGAGGGACTAGCGGGAAGGGGGAGCAGTTCTTC
>TRBD2|13|TRBV10-3|TRBJ2-7
CAILSSGSHEQYF
TGTGCCATCCTCTCTAGCGGGAGTCACGAGCAGTACTTC
>NA|14|TRBV5-1|TRBJ2-7
CASSLELAVGEQYF
TGCGCCAGCAGCTTGGAACTAGCTGTTGGAGAGCAGTACTTC
>TRBD2|13|TRBV29-1|TRBJ2-7
CSVGLAGAPEQYF
TGCAGCGTGGGACTAGCGGGAGCCCCCGAGCAGTACTTC
>NA|14|TRBV27|TRBJ2-5
CASSQGGLRETQYF
TGTGCCAGCTCACAGGGCGGCCTGAGGGAGACCCAGTACTTC
>TRBD1|16|TRBV28|TRBJ1-5
CASRIFGGQGDQPQHF
TGTGCCAGCAGGATCTTCGGGGGACAGGGGGACCAGCCCCAGCATTTT
>NA|15|TRBV19|TRBJ1-1
CASILTGKPNTEAFF
TGTGCCAGTATTTTGACGGGGAAGCCTAACACTGAAGCTTTCTTT
>NA|13|TRBV2|TRBJ1-1
CASKQTGNTEAFF
TGTGCCAGCAAGCAGACAGGAAACACTGAAGCTTTCTTT
>NA|13|TRBV2|TRBJ2-7
CASRGTGLDEQYF
TGTGCCAGCAGAGGGACTGGGTTGGACGAGCAGTACTTC
>TRBD1|18|TRBV5-6|TRBJ1-2
CASSLIRDRVRGNYGYTF
TGTGCCAGCAGCTTGATTCGGGACAGGGTAAGAGGAAACTATGGCTACACCTTC
>NA|13|TRBV6-5|TRBJ2-1
CASSRQLYNEQFF
TGTGCCAGCAGCCGACAGCTATACAATGAGCAGTTCTTC
>TRBD2|17|TRBV28|TRBJ2-2
CASSLWVGLADTGELFF
TGTGCCAGCAGTTTATGGGTGGGACTAGCTGACACCGGGGAGCTGTTTTTT
>TRBD1|15|TRBV18|TRBJ1-1
CASSRSTGGETEAFF
TGTGCCAGCTCACGATCGACAGGGGGCGAAACTGAAGCTTTCTTT
>NA|14|TRBV5-6|TRBJ2-7
CASSPNQGLDEQYF
TGTGCCAGCAGCCCGAATCAGGGACTCGACGAGCAGTACTTC
>NA|14|TRBV5-1|TRBJ1-1
CASSLGPRNTEAFF
TGCGCCAGCAGCTTGGGGCCCCGCAACACTGAAGCTTTCTTT
>NA|14|TRBV7-8|TRBJ1-5
CASSFSGVDQPQHF
TGTGCCAGCAGCTTCTCAGGGGTCGATCAGCCCCAGCATTTT
>NA|13|TRBV7-3|TRBJ2-3
CASSSIATDTQYF
TGTGCCAGCAGCTCCATAGCCACAGATACGCAGTATTTT
>NA|14|TRBV5-6|TRBJ1-1
CASSSGGGKPEAFF
TGTGCCAGCAGCTCGGGTGGGGGCAAACCCGAAGCTTTCTTT
>NA|15|TRBV30|TRBJ1-3
CAWSAYEFSGNTIYF
TGTGCCTGGAGTGCCTACGAGTTCTCTGGAAACACCATATATTTT
>NA|16|TRBV19|TRBJ1-2
CASSINKVGRDYGYTF
TGTGCCAGTAGTATAAATAAAGTCGGCCGGGACTATGGCTACACCTTC
>NA|16|TRBV19|TRBJ2-7
CASSIGSGLYSYEQYF
TGTGCCAGTAGTATTGGATCAGGCCTTTACTCCTACGAGCAGTACTTC